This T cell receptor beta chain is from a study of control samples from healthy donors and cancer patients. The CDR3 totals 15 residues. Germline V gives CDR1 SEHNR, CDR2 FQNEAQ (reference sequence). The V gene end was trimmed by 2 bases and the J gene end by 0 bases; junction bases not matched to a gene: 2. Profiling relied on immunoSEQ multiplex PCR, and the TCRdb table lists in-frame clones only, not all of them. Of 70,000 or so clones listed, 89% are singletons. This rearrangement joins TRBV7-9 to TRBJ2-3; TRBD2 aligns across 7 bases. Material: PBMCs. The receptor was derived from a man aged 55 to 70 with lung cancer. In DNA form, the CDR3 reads TGTGCCAGCAGCTTAAAGGGAGGGAGCACAGATACGCAGTATTTT. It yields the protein CASSLKGGSTDTQYF.